The entry below describes one TCR beta chain. Its target antigen remains unknown. The input lacks base qualities; no much larger clone sits a single base away. Collaborating institutions collected whole blood in K2EDTA tubes following their own protocols. Collaborator samples were shipped for TCRbeta analysis as frozen whole blood, isolated PBMCs, or DNA extracted from either sample type. TCRbeta CDR3 regions were amplified from genomic DNA by means of the immunoSEQ Assay, a bias-controlled multiplex PCR. The study's processing was this. The number of nucleated cells in each sample was estimated by amplification of reference gene primers within the assay. To quantify the absolute abundance of each unique TCRbeta CDR3 rearrangement, sequence reads were collapsed and filtered. For each sample, productive Simpson clonality was calculated as the square root of Simpson's diversity index over productive rearrangements. The clones in this table, taken by TCRdb from immuneACCESS, are in-frame only. Not every clone is retained; where verified, under half of the shortfall comes from an unresolved V gene, and the cause of the rest is unknown. V and J calls and clone size come straight from that table; D and trimming were deduced from the DNA. Across this sample there are 150,000 to 170,000 clones, with roughly 80% seen only once. The ten largest make up about 29% of the sample.

The data were obtained in a study of blood T cell repertoires in COVID-19 (dated by TCRdb to the early 2020s). In terms of the full investigation: Samples from collaborators originated in the United States, Italy and Spain and spanned both the acute and convalescent phases of COVID-19. Samples were obtained from the ongoing ImmuneRACE study (first 160 participants) and from about 1,300 subjects provided by 6 global collaborators. The repertoires were released in a freely available public database intended as a resource for research on the immune response to SARS-CoV-2. The material from the prospective study consisted of cDNA or gDNA derived from T cells, B-cell-depleted T cells, or PBMCs. Where available, HLA class I and class II types were obtained from metadata supplied by the sample provider rather than from assay-based typing. A de-identified subject ID, COVID-19 status, age in years and sex were almost always included in the sample metadata. Subjects who had been exposed to COVID-19, were actively infected with it, or had recovered from it provided the deeply sampled blood TCRbeta repertoires that made up the dataset. Overall study results and their limits: The quantity of clinical and demographic metadata differed by source and by participant and was supplied without curation.

This TCR was sampled from a woman aged 60-70 years with acute or convalescent COVID-19. The sequencing sample was made of peripheral blood.

The CDR3 in this case is CASSADRGVVYGYTF. At the DNA level, the sequence is TGTGCCAGCAGCGCTGACAGGGGGGTAGTCTATGGCTACACCTTC. The chain is assembled from TRBV2 and TRBJ1-2; 9 junctional bases match TRBD1. V trim: 6 bases; J trim: 4 bases; unmatched bases: 9. Per the germline V gene, SNHLY is the CDR1 and FYNNEI is the CDR2. The CDR3, from cysteine to phenylalanine, totals 15 residues. Only the CDR3 part of the read is kept: 45 bases, read in frame from the first base.